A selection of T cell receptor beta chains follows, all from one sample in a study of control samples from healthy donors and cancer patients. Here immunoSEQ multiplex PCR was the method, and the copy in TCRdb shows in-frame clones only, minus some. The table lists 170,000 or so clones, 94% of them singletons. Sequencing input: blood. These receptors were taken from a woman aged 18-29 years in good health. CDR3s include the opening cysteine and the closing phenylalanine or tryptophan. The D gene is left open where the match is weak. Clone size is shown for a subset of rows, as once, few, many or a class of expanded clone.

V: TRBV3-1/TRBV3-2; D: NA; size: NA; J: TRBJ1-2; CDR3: CASSQDPGEAGYTF; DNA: TGTGCCAGCAGCCAAGACCCGGGAGAGGCTGGCTACACCTTC
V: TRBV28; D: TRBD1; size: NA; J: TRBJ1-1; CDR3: CASSSGQGSSEAFF; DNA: TGTGCCAGCAGTTCGGGACAGGGTAGTTCTGAAGCTTTCTTT
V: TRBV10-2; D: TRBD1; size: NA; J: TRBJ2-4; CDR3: CASSEITGVGKNIQYF; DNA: TGCGCCAGCAGTGAAATCACAGGGGTCGGCAAAAACATTCAGTACTTC
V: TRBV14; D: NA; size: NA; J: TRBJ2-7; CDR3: CARKSAPWEQYF; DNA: TGTGCCAGGAAAAGTGCCCCTTGGGAGCAGTACTTC
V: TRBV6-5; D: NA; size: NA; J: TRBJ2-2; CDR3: CASSPLRTTGELFF; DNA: TGTGCCAGCAGTCCCCTAAGGACCACCGGGGAGCTGTTTTTT
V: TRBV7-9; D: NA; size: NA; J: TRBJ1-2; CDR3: CASSFPTQIYGYTF; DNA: TGTGCCAGCAGCTTCCCCACACAGATCTATGGCTACACCTTC
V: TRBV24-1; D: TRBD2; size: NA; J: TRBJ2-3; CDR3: CATSDLPQRGGGDTQYF; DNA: TGTGCCACCAGTGATTTGCCACAGCGGGGGGGAGGGGATACGCAGTATTTT
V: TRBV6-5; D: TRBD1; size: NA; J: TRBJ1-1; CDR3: CASSYDRGLRIGGAFF; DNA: TGTGCCAGCAGTTACGACAGGGGGCTTCGTATCGGTGGAGCTTTCTTT
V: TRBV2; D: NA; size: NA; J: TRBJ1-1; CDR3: CASSPFLNTEAFF; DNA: TGTGCCAGCAGTCCCTTTCTGAACACTGAAGCTTTCTTT
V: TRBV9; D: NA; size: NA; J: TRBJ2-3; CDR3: CASSAQGSDTQYF; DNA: TGTGCCAGCAGCGCACAGGGTTCAGATACGCAGTATTTT
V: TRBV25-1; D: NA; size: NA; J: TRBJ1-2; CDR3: CATGWGDNGYTF; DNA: TGTGCCACCGGTTGGGGTGATAATGGCTACACCTTC
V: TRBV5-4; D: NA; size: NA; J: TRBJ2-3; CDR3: CASSLSGGNRDTQYF; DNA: TGTGCCAGCAGCTTGAGTGGGGGCAACCGAGATACGCAGTATTTT
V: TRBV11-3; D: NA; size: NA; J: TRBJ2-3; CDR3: CASSFRSGGADTQYF; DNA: TGTGCCAGCAGCTTTCGCAGCGGTGGGGCAGATACGCAGTATTTT
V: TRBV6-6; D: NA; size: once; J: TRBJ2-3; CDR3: CASSRAQASRSTDTQYF; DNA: TGTGCCAGCAGTCGAGCCCAGGCTAGCAGGAGCACAGATACGCAGTATTTT
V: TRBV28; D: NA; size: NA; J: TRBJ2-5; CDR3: CAISGPQGLQETQYF; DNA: TGTGCCATTTCGGGTCCGCAGGGTCTTCAAGAGACCCAGTACTTC
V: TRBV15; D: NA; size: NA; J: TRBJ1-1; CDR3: CATKSSRNTEAFF; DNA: TGTGCCACCAAGAGTAGTAGAAACACTGAAGCTTTCTTT
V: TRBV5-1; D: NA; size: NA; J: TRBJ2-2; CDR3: CASSLIGLQNTGELFF; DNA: TGCGCCAGCAGCTTGATCGGACTCCAGAACACCGGGGAGCTGTTTTTT
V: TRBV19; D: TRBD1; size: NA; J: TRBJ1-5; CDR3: CASSIGRQGGSNQPQHF; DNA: TGTGCCAGTAGTATAGGACGACAGGGGGGAAGCAATCAGCCCCAGCATTTT
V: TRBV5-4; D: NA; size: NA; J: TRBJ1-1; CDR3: CASSLIRVSLNTEAFF; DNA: TGTGCCAGCAGCTTGATAAGGGTGTCTTTGAACACTGAAGCTTTCTTT
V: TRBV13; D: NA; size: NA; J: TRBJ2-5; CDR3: CASSSRGSGWVEETQYF; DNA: TGTGCCAGCTCTTCGAGAGGTTCGGGGTGGGTTGAAGAGACCCAGTACTTC
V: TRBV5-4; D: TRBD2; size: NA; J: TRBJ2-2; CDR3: CASSPTRGDGELFF; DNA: TGTGCCAGCAGCCCCACCCGGGGGGACGGGGAGCTGTTTTTT
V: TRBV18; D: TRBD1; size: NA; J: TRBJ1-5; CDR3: CASSPPRGTGRIDQPQHF; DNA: TGTGCCAGCTCACCACCCCGTGGGACAGGACGAATCGATCAGCCCCAGCATTTT
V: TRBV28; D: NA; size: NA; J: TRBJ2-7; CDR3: CASRRGRYEQYF; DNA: TGTGCCAGCAGACGCGGGCGTTACGAGCAGTACTTC
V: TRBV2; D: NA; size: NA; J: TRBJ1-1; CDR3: CASRPAGGWTEAFF; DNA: TGTGCCAGCAGACCGGCGGGGGGATGGACTGAAGCTTTCTTT
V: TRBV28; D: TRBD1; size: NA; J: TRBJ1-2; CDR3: CASSLSGQEDGYTF; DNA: TGTGCCAGCAGTTTATCGGGACAGGAGGATGGCTACACCTTC
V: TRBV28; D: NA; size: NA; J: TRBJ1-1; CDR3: CASSLGTSLGTEAFF; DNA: TGTGCCAGCAGTTTGGGGACATCACTGGGCACTGAAGCTTTCTTT
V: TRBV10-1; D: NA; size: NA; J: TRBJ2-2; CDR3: CASGGRGDTGELFF; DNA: TGCGCCAGCGGCGGACGAGGCGACACCGGGGAGCTGTTTTTT
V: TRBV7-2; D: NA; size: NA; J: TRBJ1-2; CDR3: CASSPRDGYGYTF; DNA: TGTGCCAGCAGCCCCCGGGACGGCTATGGCTACACCTTC
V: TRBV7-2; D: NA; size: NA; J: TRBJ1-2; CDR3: CASSLQLTNYGYTF; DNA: TGTGCCAGCAGCTTACAGCTTACTAACTATGGCTACACCTTC
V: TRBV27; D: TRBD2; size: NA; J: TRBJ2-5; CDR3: CASSRRGGETQYF; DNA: TGTGCCAGCAGTAGGCGGGGGGGCGAGACCCAGTACTTC
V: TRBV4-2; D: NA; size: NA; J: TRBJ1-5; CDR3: CASSQRGGPFGQPQHF; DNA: TGTGCCAGCAGCCAAAGAGGGGGACCCTTTGGACAGCCCCAGCATTTT
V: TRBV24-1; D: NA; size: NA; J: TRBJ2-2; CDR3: CATSDRDRGGTGELFF; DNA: TGTGCCACCAGTGATCGCGACAGGGGAGGGACCGGGGAGCTGTTTTTT